This T cell receptor beta chain was documented in a study of cytomegalovirus exposure and HLA in healthy donors. In the case of this clone: As yet, its antigen is unknown.

Use of 60 Vbeta and 13 Jbeta primers characterized the PCR. Data came from immunoSEQ multiplex PCR; TCRdb stores just in-frame clones and leaves some out. The sample contains roughly 150,000 clones, 65% to 80% of which appear only once. The CDR3 has 15 amino acids. Germline V lookup: CDR1 SGDLS, CDR2 YYNGEE. After removal of 2 bases from V and 6 bases from J, the junction contained 8 bases not matched to a gene. Findings and limits, study-wide: An observed cluster of highly shared sequence variants was recorded as a likely sequencing artifact. The only immune exposure information that was available was CMV serostatus. When a later analysis compared HLA-associated TCR beta chains with equally common others, the HLA-associated chains turned out to be more clonally expanded and to have lower generation probabilities.

The chain has TRBV9 and TRBJ1-1, with 9 positions matching TRBD1. This receptor was identified in a woman between 35 and 50 years old in good health and CMV-seronegative. Sequencing was done on a sample of PBMCs. The chain's CDR3 is CASSVRTGEIPEAFF. CDR3 DNA sequence: TGTGCCAGCAGCGTTCGGACAGGGGAGATCCCTGAAGCTTTCTTT.